Below, 28 T cell receptor beta chains from the same sample are listed, as sequenced in a study of blood T cell repertoires in COVID-19. Sequenced by immunoSEQ multiplex PCR; TCRdb stores in-frame clones only, minus some. The profile shows approximately 180,000 clones, more than 75% of them singletons. The sample consisted of peripheral blood. Receptors originate from a person aged 70 to 80 with COVID-19, enrolled during active disease.

This chain joins TRBV30 and TRBJ1-2; D perhaps matches TRBD1 (6 bases). Germline V CDR1 and CDR2: GTSNPN, SVGIG (reference sequence). Trimming stripped 1 base from V and 2 bases from J, with 14 bases between. The CDR3 length is 15 residues. In DNA, the CDR3 is TGTGCCTGGAGTGCTACGACAGGAGAAAACTATGGCTACACCTTC. Translating it yields CAWSATTGENYGYTF.

The J gene is TRBJ2-7, the V gene TRBV7-2, with 7 bases lining up with TRBD1. J was trimmed by 3 bases and V by 6 bases; bases with no gene match: 11. This CDR3 has 15 residues. Germline V CDR1 and CDR2: SGHTA, FQGNSA. CDR3 sequence: CASRLRGTELYEQYF. As DNA, the CDR3 is TGTGCCAGCAGGCTGAGAGGGACAGAGCTCTACGAGCAGTACTTC.

The chain employs TRBV3-1 (or the pseudogene TRBV3-2) and TRBJ2-2, with D hard to call. V dropped 6 bases and J dropped 4 bases, with 21 bases sitting between them. The CDR3 sequence is 17 residues long. Germline loops: CDR1 LGHDT, CDR2 YNNKEL (reference sequence). CDR3: CASSRSVVSGSTGELFF. The DNA for the CDR3 is TGTGCCAGCAGTCGCAGCGTGGTTTCCGGAAGCACCGGGGAGCTGTTTTTT.

This sequence joins TRBV28 and TRBJ1-4; weak D call: TRBD1 (5 bases). Germline lookup yields CDR1 MDHEN and CDR2 SYDVKM. The CDR3 extends over 12 amino acids. V was pared by 5 bases and J by 7 bases, with 8 bases between. CDR3 nucleotide sequence: TGTGCCAGCAGTATTACAGGTGAAAAACTGTTTTTT. Protein product: CASSITGEKLFF.

A word on this clone: The junction and the germline gene differ at one end; a read error may be behind it. CDR3 sequence (DNA): TGTGCCAGCAGCCTAGCGGGAGAAGAGGCAGATACGCAGTATTTT. This gives the protein CASSLAGEEADTQYF. The rearrangement joins TRBV11-1 to TRBJ2-3; TRBD2 matches 10 bases. The CDR3 has 15 amino acids. Germline CDR1 and CDR2: SGHAT and FQDESV (reference sequence).

The J gene is TRBJ2-2, the V gene TRBV5-1; D gene ambiguous. CDR1 SGHRS and CDR2 YFSETQ come from the germline V gene. The V gene lost 6 bases and the J gene lost 4 bases, with 10 bases spanning the gap. CDR3 length: 13 residues. The CDR3 here is CASIPGTTGELFF. The CDR3 bases are TGCGCCAGCATTCCGGGTACCACCGGGGAGCTGTTTTTT.

V and J are TRBV29-1 and TRBJ2-3; 7 bases line up with TRBD2. The CDR3 sequence is 15 residues long. The V segment lost 6 bases and the J segment 6 bases; nucleotides outside the gene matches: 15. The V gene's germline CDR1 is SQVTM and CDR2 ANQGSEA. The CDR3: CSVLSWDYSQDTQYF. CDR3 in DNA: TGCAGCGTCCTATCTTGGGACTATAGTCAGGATACGCAGTATTTT.

DNA for the CDR3: TGTGCCAGCAGTTACTCGAGCACAGGGGGACGCGAGCAGTACTTC. This translates into CASSYSSTGGREQYF. The chain joins TRBV6-2 or TRBV6-3 to TRBJ2-7; 8 nucleotides agree with TRBD1. This CDR3 region has 15 residues. V shed 0 bases and J 6 bases; nucleotides not matched to a gene: 7. Germline assignment: CDR1 MNHEY and CDR2 SVGEGT.

This clone showed up just a few times. The J gene is TRBJ2-7, the V gene TRBV6-4; 10 nucleotides agree with TRBD2. Germline CDR1 is MRHNA and CDR2 is SNTAGT. V lost 3 bases and J lost 6; bases outside the gene matches: 2. This CDR3 comprises 13 residues. The CDR3 loop is CASSELAGTEQYF. In DNA form, the CDR3 reads TGTGCCAGCAGTGAACTAGCGGGGACCGAGCAGTACTTC.

This chain links TRBV19 with TRBJ1-1; D is unresolved. The CDR3 covers 12 residues. Trimming shortened V by 5 bases and J by 1 base, and 5 bases separated the two germline ends. The germline gives CDR1 LNHDA, CDR2 SQIVND (reference sequence). The CDR3 loop is CASSPGNTEAFF. CDR3 in DNA: TGTGCCAGTAGTCCAGGGAACACTGAAGCTTTCTTT. Full variable domain (remainder filled in from reference TRBV19 and TRBJ1-1): DGGITQSPKYLFRKEGQNVTLSCEQNLNHDAMYWYRQDPGQGLRLIYYSQIVNDFQKGDIAEGYSVSREKKESFPLTVTSAQKNPTAFYLCASSPGNTEAFFGQGTRLTVV.

The chain combines TRBV5-1 with TRBJ1-6, with D possibly matching TRBD1 (5 bases). This CDR3 region has 15 residues. Germline CDR1 and CDR2: SGHRS and YFSETQ. V lost 2 bases to trimming and J lost 8 bases, with 14 bases between them. This chain's CDR3 is CASSLPAGKDSPLHF. As DNA, the CDR3 is TGCGCCAGCAGCTTACCGGCAGGGAAGGATTCACCCCTCCACTTT.

The rearrangement uses TRBV3-1 (or the pseudogene TRBV3-2) and TRBJ1-2; D perhaps matches TRBD1 (5 bases). V lost 2 bases and J lost 7, with 17 bases in between. Germline CDR1 LGHDT, CDR2 YNNKEL (reference sequence). CDR3 length: 15 amino acids. CDR3 DNA: TGTGCCAGCAGCCAACAGGGTGTACGGCTATTTGGCTACACCTTC. Amino acids: CASSQQGVRLFGYTF.

This chain links TRBV12-3 or TRBV12-4 with TRBJ1-1, with 7 bases matching TRBD1. The CDR3 consists of 12 residues. The ends lost 6 bases at V and 7 bases at J; junction bases unmatched: 5. The CDR3 bases are TGTGCCAGCAGCCCAGGGACAGTTGAAGCTTTCTTT. Protein: CASSPGTVEAFF.

The chain links TRBV9 to TRBJ2-1; TRBD1 matches at 9 bases. There are 19 residues in the CDR3. The V gene's germline CDR1 is SGDLS and CDR2 YYNGEE. Unmatched junction bases numbered 12, after V lost 0 bases and J lost 2 bases. The CDR3 spells CASSVGLGGTGLPYNEQFF. The CDR3 DNA sequence: TGTGCCAGCAGCGTAGGATTGGGTGGGACAGGGTTGCCCTACAATGAGCAGTTCTTC.

The chain has TRBV21-1 and TRBJ2-7; the listed D gene, TRBD1, was not tested against the DNA. TRBV21-1 constitutes a pseudogene. This CDR3 contains 17 residues. CDR3 DNA: TGTGCCAGCAGCAAAGCGCCCAGACAGGGTATATTATACGAGCAGTACTTC. This gives the protein CASSKAPRQGILYEQYF.

The chain has TRBV28 and TRBJ1-5; 7 nucleotides match TRBD1. J lost 3 bases, V lost 6 bases, and 8 bases had no gene match. This CDR3 has 15 residues. Germline CDR1 MDHEN, CDR2 SYDVKM. The CDR3 sequence is CASRGGQTYNQPQHF. The CDR3 bases are TGTGCCAGCAGGGGGGGACAGACTTACAATCAGCCCCAGCATTTT.

The rearrangement joins TRBV4-1 to TRBJ1-4, with 9 bases that match TRBD1. The CDR3 is 19 residues long. The junction had 11 bases not matched to a gene; V was cut back by 3 bases and J by 0 bases. The germline CDR1 and CDR2 sequences are MGHRA and YSYEKL. This CDR3 reads CASSHPRDRAFATNEKLFF. Written as DNA, the CDR3 is TGCGCCAGCAGCCACCCCCGGGACAGGGCCTTTGCAACTAATGAAAAACTGTTTTTT.

The sample holds a few counts of this clone. The gene calls are TRBV7-3 and TRBJ2-1; 7 nucleotides match TRBD1. J lost 8 bases, V lost 1 base, and 2 bases had no gene match. The germline CDR1 and CDR2 sequences are SGHTA and FQGTGA. The CDR3 totals 13 residues. CDR3 sequence reads: CASSLKGAHEQFF. CDR3 sequence (DNA): TGTGCCAGCAGCTTAAAGGGGGCGCATGAGCAGTTCTTC. The entire variable domain, with the rest obtained from reference TRBV7-3 and TRBJ2-1, is as follows: GAGVSQTPSNKVTEKGKYVELRCDPISGHTALYWYRQSLGQGPEFLIYFQGTGAADDSGLPNDRFFAVRPEGSVSTLKIQRTERGDSAVYLCASSLKGAHEQFFGPGTRLTVL.

The chain is built from TRBV28 and TRBJ2-3; the match to TRBD2 covers 8 bases. With V trimmed by 3 bases and J by 0 bases, 2 bases remained unmatched. The CDR3 runs 15 residues. Germline V CDR1 and CDR2: MDHEN, SYDVKM. This CDR3 is CASSFLAGSTDTQYF. DNA for the CDR3: TGTGCCAGCAGTTTTTTAGCGGGGAGCACAGATACGCAGTATTTT.

The CDR3 spells CATSREQGAGELFF. The CDR3 DNA reads as TGTGCCACCAGCAGAGAACAGGGGGCCGGGGAGCTGTTTTTT. V is TRBV15 and J is TRBJ2-2, with 8 bases lining up with TRBD1. The germline V gene encodes CDR1 LNHNV and CDR2 YYDKDF (reference sequence). The J segment lost 6 bases and the V segment lost 0 bases, leaving 0 bases of the junction unmatched. There are 14 residues in the CDR3.

The chain employs TRBV2 and TRBJ1-6, with D unclear. CDR3 length: 12 amino acids. Trimming stripped 8 bases from V and 7 bases from J, with 9 bases between. Germline V gives CDR1 SNHLY, CDR2 FYNNEI. As DNA, the CDR3 is TGTGCCAGCGGCCTCCACAATTCACCCCTCCACTTT. This encodes CASGLHNSPLHF.

Only a few counts were recorded for this clone. The chain is built from TRBV6-5 and TRBJ2-7; TRBD2 might be the D (6 bases). Trimming removed 7 bases at V and 3 bases at J, with 16 bases between. Germline CDR1 MNHEY, CDR2 SVGAGI. This CDR3 is 14 amino acids long. The CDR3 DNA sequence: TGTGCCAGCAAGCCCCGCGGGGCTTACTACGAGCAGTACTTC. Amino acids: CASKPRGAYYEQYF.

The DNA of the CDR3 is TGTGCCAGCAGCGACAGGCCCGGATCACCCCTCCACTTT. Protein product: CASSDRPGSPLHF. This chain connects TRBV6-5 to TRBJ1-6, with a weak D call TRBD1 (6 bases). The CDR3 has 13 residues. Germline assignment: CDR1 MNHEY and CDR2 SVGAGI. V was clipped by 6 bases and J by 10 bases, with 13 bases between them.

This chain uses TRBV11-2 with TRBJ1-6; D remains ambiguous. CDR1 is SGHAT, CDR2 FQNNGV, per germline. The V and J ends lost 0 bases and 11 bases respectively, with 8 bases between them. The CDR3 spans 13 residues. Here the CDR3 reads CASSLERGTPLHF. CDR3 DNA: TGTGCCAGCAGCTTAGAGAGAGGCACACCCCTCCACTTT.

CDR3 region: CASSSRGGGNQPQHF. The CDR3 DNA reads as TGTGCCAGCAGTTCCCGTGGGGGAGGGAATCAGCCCCAGCATTTT. The V call is TRBV27, the J call TRBJ1-5; D may be TRBD1 (5 bases). The ends were cut back, 4 bases at V and 4 bases at J, with 14 bases in the middle. Germline V gene data show CDR1 as MNHEY and CDR2 as SMNVEV (reference sequence). The CDR3 extends over 15 amino acids.

This chain uses TRBV7-2 with TRBJ2-1; perhaps TRBD2 as D (6 bases). Trimming removed 6 bases from V and 1 base from J, with 16 bases in between. Germline V gene sequence: CDR1 SGHTA, CDR2 FQGNSA. CDR3 length equals 16 residues. The DNA of the CDR3 is TGTGCCAGCAGTTCCGTGACGGGGGAGTCCTACAATGAGCAGTTCTTC. Translating gives CASSSVTGESYNEQFF.

This clone was counted a single time. J is TRBJ1-3 and V is TRBV7-9; TRBD1 is a possible D gene (5 bases). In germline, CDR1 is SEHNR, CDR2 FQNEAQ (reference sequence). The ends were cut back, 3 bases at V and 3 bases at J, with 9 bases in the middle. The length of the CDR3 is 14 residues. CDR3 sequence (DNA): TGTGCCAGCAGCTTCGGAGGGGATGGAAACACCATATATTTT. This codes for CASSFGGDGNTIYF. The variable domain in full, completed from reference TRBV7-9 and TRBJ1-3, reads DTGVSQNPRHKITKRGQNVTFRCDPISEHNRLYWYRQTLGQGPEFLTYFQNEAQLEKSRLLSDRFSAERPKGSFSTLEIQRTEQGDSAMYLCASSFGGDGNTIYFGEGSWLTVV.

Worth noting for this clone: This specimen includes other DNA sequences encoding the same CDR3. This rearrangement joins TRBV19 to TRBJ1-1, with D maybe TRBD1 (6 bases). The germline V gene has CDR1 LNHDA and CDR2 SQIVND (reference sequence). The CDR3 covers 13 residues. With 5 bases removed from V and 1 base from J, the gap between germline ends came to 8 bases. CDR3 coding DNA: TGTGCCAGTAGTGGGACAACGAACACTGAAGCTTTCTTT. Translating it yields CASSGTTNTEAFF.